The 28 T cell receptor beta chains below come from one sample, sequenced in a study of PD-L1 blockade in urothelial cancer. TCRdb's table, derived via immunoSEQ multiplex PCR, lists solely in-frame clones and lacks some. The sample holds about 72,000 clones, around 86% seen once. Time point: pretreatment peripheral blood. Sample: PBMCs, taken around atezolizumab (anti-PD-L1) treatment. The receptors shown here come from a man in his fifties or sixties with urothelial cancer.

The rearrangement uses TRBV4-3 and TRBJ2-5, with TRBD1 matching 7 bases. V was pared by 0 bases and J by 1 base, with 5 bases of the junction left unmatched. Germline V gene data show CDR1 as LGHNA and CDR2 as YSLEER. CDR3 length: 16 residues. As DNA, the CDR3 is TGCGCCAGCAGCCAAGACGGTCGACAGGGCCAAGAGACCCAGTACTTC. Translating gives CASSQDGRQGQETQYF.

This clone occurred a few times. The chain carries TRBV11-2 and TRBJ1-3; TRBD1 might be the D (6 bases). This CDR3 comprises 13 residues. Trimming removed 5 bases at V and 9 bases at J, with 14 bases between. Germline-derived CDR1 and CDR2 are SGHAT and FQNNGV. In DNA form, the CDR3 reads TGTGCCAGCAGCCAAAACAGGGCTGGCACCATATATTTT. This gives the protein CASSQNRAGTIYF.

The chain is built from TRBV5-1 and TRBJ2-3, with D possibly matching TRBD1 (6 bases). In germline, CDR1 is SGHRS, CDR2 YFSETQ. The CDR3 totals 16 residues. Trimming left V 1 base short and J 2 bases short, with 14 bases between. CDR3 loop: CASSLQGWGNTDTQYF. CDR3 nucleotides: TGCGCCAGCAGCTTGCAGGGGTGGGGGAACACAGATACGCAGTATTTT.

The chain combines TRBV9 with TRBJ1-2, with D hard to call. V was cut by 0 bases and J by 5 bases, with 11 bases left in between. CDR1 SGDLS and CDR2 YYNGEE come from the germline V gene. The CDR3 contains 14 residues. As DNA, the CDR3 is TGTGCCAGCAGCGTAGGTGACACGGCTTATGGCTACACCTTC. Protein: CASSVGDTAYGYTF.

This clone appeared a single time. The chain carries TRBV29-1 and TRBJ2-7; 9 nucleotides match TRBD1. The CDR3 is 13 residues long. V dropped 4 bases and J dropped 6; count of bases not matched to a gene: 7. The V gene's germline CDR1 is SQVTM and CDR2 ANQGSEA. The CDR3 reads CSVGGGQGSEQYF. Written as DNA, the CDR3 is TGCAGCGTTGGGGGGGGACAGGGTTCCGAGCAGTACTTC.

This chain links TRBV28 with TRBJ1-2; 7 bases are shared with TRBD1. Per germline, CDR1 MDHEN and CDR2 SYDVKM. V lost 6 bases to trimming and J lost 6 bases; unmatched junction nucleotides: 10. CDR3 length equals 14 residues. The CDR3 loop is CASRPLDRENGYTF. In nucleotides, the CDR3 is TGTGCCAGCAGACCCCTTGACAGGGAAAATGGCTACACCTTC.

The chain couples TRBV30 to TRBJ1-2; D uncertain. This CDR3 is built from 14 residues. In germline, CDR1 is GTSNPN, CDR2 SVGIG (reference sequence). V was shortened by 2 bases and J by 4 bases, with 14 bases between the two germline ends. This CDR3 is CAWSPSGSLYGYTF. Written as DNA, the CDR3 is TGTGCCTGGAGTCCTTCCGGGAGCCTCTATGGCTACACCTTC.

Only a few counts were recorded for this clone. The J gene is TRBJ1-6, the V gene TRBV11-2; 9 nucleotides match TRBD1. CDR1 and CDR2 from the germline V gene are SGHAT and FQNNGV. The CDR3 totals 15 residues. V was clipped by 4 bases and J by 7 bases; unmatched bases: 5. CDR3 residues: CASSSGQGRNSPLHF. The CDR3 DNA follows: TGTGCCAGCAGCTCGGGACAGGGCCGCAATTCACCCCTCCACTTT. The full variable domain, its missing parts supplied by reference TRBV11-2 and TRBJ1-6, is EAGVAQSPRYKIIEKRQSVAFWCNPISGHATLYWYQQILGQGPKLLIQFQNNGVVDDSQLPKDRFSAERLKGVDSTLKIQPAKLEDSAVYLCASSSGQGRNSPLHFGNGTRLTVT.

V and J are TRBV6-5 and TRBJ2-5, with D unclear. V was pared by 2 bases and J by 0 bases, with 10 bases between. This CDR3 region has 15 residues. CDR1 is MNHEY, CDR2 SVGAGI, per germline. CDR3 sequence reads: CASSYPRVNQETQYF. The CDR3 nucleotides are TGTGCCAGCAGTTACCCCCGGGTGAACCAAGAGACCCAGTACTTC.

The V gene is TRBV5-1, the J gene TRBJ2-5; 12 nucleotides match TRBD2. Trimming removed 4 bases from V and 4 bases from J; junction bases left unmatched: 5. This CDR3 is 15 amino acids long. The germline V gene encodes CDR1 SGHRS and CDR2 YFSETQ. As DNA, the CDR3 is TGCGCCAGCAGCGGGCTAGCGGGGGGGTCAGAGACCCAGTACTTC. This sequence encodes CASSGLAGGSETQYF.

V and J are TRBV5-1 and TRBJ1-2; D is uncertain. Trimming took off 0 bases at V and 6 bases at J, with 9 bases between the two ends. The CDR3 contains 13 residues. Germline CDR1 reads SGHRS; CDR2 reads YFSETQ. CDR3 DNA: TGCGCCAGCAGCTTGGGGCGGGCGGATGGCTACACCTTC. Encoded protein: CASSLGRADGYTF.

The J gene is TRBJ2-1, the V gene TRBV6-1, with D maybe TRBD2 (5 bases). The CDR3 covers 13 residues. Trimming removed 7 bases at V and 7 bases at J, with 14 bases between. Germline CDR1 and CDR2: MNHNS and SASEGT. The DNA for the CDR3 is TGTGCCAGCATGAGAGTCCGAGGGAATGAGCAGTTCTTC. This translates into CASMRVRGNEQFF.

The chain combines TRBV28 with TRBJ2-7; 11 positions agree with TRBD1. The CDR3 extends over 15 amino acids. Unmatched junction bases numbered 13, after V lost 8 bases and J lost 7 bases. The germline V gene encodes CDR1 MDHEN and CDR2 SYDVKM. The CDR3: CASRTVGQGAPEQYF. CDR3 DNA: TGTGCCAGCCGAACGGTTGGACAGGGGGCGCCTGAGCAGTACTTC.

This sequence joins TRBV6-5 and TRBJ1-1; 9 nucleotides line up with TRBD1. The germline gives CDR1 MNHEY, CDR2 SVGAGI. Trimming took 6 bases from V and 9 from J; bases not matched to a gene: 5. The CDR3 consists of 12 residues. This CDR3 is CASRSQGAQAFF. The CDR3 DNA follows: TGTGCCAGCAGATCACAGGGGGCGCAAGCTTTCTTT.

The gene calls are TRBV2 and TRBJ2-7; 10 nucleotides align to TRBD1. The CDR3 is made up of 15 amino acids. CDR1 and CDR2 (germline): SNHLY, FYNNEI. V was clipped by 5 bases and J by 5 bases; unmatched bases: 9. For the CDR3, the DNA is TGTGCCAGCAGTACGGACAGGGGGGCCACTAACGAGCAGTACTTC. This codes for CASSTDRGATNEQYF.

V gene TRBV7-2 combines with J gene TRBJ2-1; 11 bases fit TRBD1. This CDR3 contains 15 residues. Germline V CDR1 and CDR2: SGHTA, FQGNSA. With 5 bases clipped from V and 12 bases from J, the junction kept 12 bases outside the gene matches. The CDR3: CASSDRDRGSVGQFF. DNA for the CDR3: TGTGCCAGCAGCGACCGGGACAGGGGGAGTGTTGGGCAGTTCTTC.

The rearrangement links TRBV27 to TRBJ1-5; the D gene is possibly TRBD1 (5 bases). The CDR3 length is 16 residues. Germline V CDR1 and CDR2: MNHEY, SMNVEV (reference sequence). V lost 5 bases to trimming and J lost 0 bases, with 14 bases between them. This chain's CDR3 is CASSPFGGYSNQPQHF. The CDR3 DNA follows: TGTGCCAGCAGTCCTTTTGGGGGGTATAGCAATCAGCCCCAGCATTTT.

V gene TRBV29-1 combines with J gene TRBJ2-4; D ambiguous. The CDR3 length is 13 residues. V was shortened by 0 bases and J by 12 bases, with 15 bases between the two germline ends. Germline V gene data show CDR1 as SQVTM and CDR2 as ANQGSEA. CDR3 coding DNA: TGCAGCGTTGAAGATTCTAGGAGAGGTGGTCAGTACTTC. This gives the protein CSVEDSRRGGQYF.

The genes are TRBV11-3 and TRBJ1-5; TRBD1 might be the D (5 bases). V was clipped by 0 bases and J by 6 bases, with 9 bases between them. The CDR3 length is 14 residues. CDR1 and CDR2 (germline): SGHNT, YENEEA. The CDR3 protein is CASSLEGGSQPQHF. The CDR3, as DNA: TGTGCCAGCAGCTTAGAGGGGGGGAGTCAGCCCCAGCATTTT.

About this clone itself: Its ends do not fully match the called genes, so a read error is possible. The gene calls are TRBV5-4 and TRBJ2-3; D possibly corresponds to TRBD1 (5 bases). CDR1 is SGHNT, CDR2 YYREEE, per germline (reference sequence). The CDR3 is 14 residues long. In DNA, the CDR3 is TGTGCCAGCAGTTTGGAAGGGGCCACAGATACGCAGTATTTT. Amino acids: CASSLEGATDTQYF. The entire variable domain, with the rest obtained from reference TRBV5-4 and TRBJ2-3, is as follows: ETGVTQSPTHLIKTRGQQVTLRCSSQSGHNTVSWYQQALGQGPQFIFQYYREEENGRGNFPPRFSGLQFPNYSSELNVNALELDDSALYLCASSLEGATDTQYFGPGTRLTVL.

This clone was counted only a few times. The chain links TRBV11-3 to TRBJ2-7, with 10 bases fitting TRBD2. Trimming removed 1 base from V and 2 bases from J; junction bases left unmatched: 2. This CDR3 is 15 amino acids long. CDR1 is SGHNT and CDR2 is YENEEA in the germline V gene. The CDR3 sequence is CASSLVLAGAYEQYF. CDR3 in DNA: TGTGCCAGCAGCTTAGTTCTAGCGGGGGCCTACGAGCAGTACTTC.

This clone was seen just once. V and J are TRBV6-6 and TRBJ2-5; 9 bases match TRBD1. Trimming removed 1 base from V and 5 bases from J; junction bases left unmatched: 8. Germline V gene sequence: CDR1 MNHNY, CDR2 SVGAGI (reference sequence). The length of the CDR3 is 16 residues. Here the CDR3 DNA reads TGTGCCAGCAGTTACTGGGACAGGGTCCGTGGGGAGACCCAGTACTTC. Translated: CASSYWDRVRGETQYF.

The V and J genes are TRBV2 and TRBJ2-5; D possibly corresponds to TRBD2 (5 bases). The CDR3 sequence is 13 residues long. The V end lost 4 bases, the J end lost 5 bases, and 11 bases lay between the germline ends. Germline V gene lookup returns CDR1 SNHLY and CDR2 FYNNEI. The CDR3: CASSVIGVETQYF. CDR3 coding DNA: TGTGCCAGCAGTGTTATCGGGGTGGAGACCCAGTACTTC.

This chain connects TRBV6-1 to TRBJ2-3; D not certain. V was clipped by 7 bases and J by 0 bases, with 14 bases between them. Per the germline V gene, CDR1 is MNHNS and CDR2 is SASEGT. CDR3 length: 15 residues. The CDR3 region has the DNA TGTGCCAGCACCAGACTTCCTGTTAGCACAGATACGCAGTATTTT. This translates into CASTRLPVSTDTQYF.

The V and J genes are TRBV18 and TRBJ2-7; D is possibly TRBD1 (6 bases). The V end was cut by 1 base, the J end by 3 bases, with 10 bases between. The germline gives CDR1 KGHSH, CDR2 LQKENI. This CDR3 has 14 amino acids. As DNA, the CDR3 is TGTGCCAGCTCACCACGGGTAGGGGGCTACGAGCAGTACTTC. Amino acid sequence: CASSPRVGGYEQYF.

The chain recombines TRBV5-1 with TRBJ2-5, with 9 bases identical to TRBD1. The CDR3 extends over 15 amino acids. J was trimmed by 9 bases and V by 4 bases; bases with no gene match: 13. Germline CDR1 and CDR2: SGHRS and YFSETQ. The CDR3 spells CASSPTDRGSWSQYF. The CDR3 coding sequence is TGCGCCAGCAGCCCAACTGACAGGGGGAGTTGGTCCCAGTACTTC.

This clone was picked up one time. The same CDR3 also results from other DNA sequences found in this sample. The chain has TRBV18 and TRBJ1-1; TRBD1 matches 7 bases. Germline V gene lookup returns CDR1 KGHSH and CDR2 LQKENI. The junction had 8 bases not matched to a gene; V was cut back by 4 bases and J by 0 bases. CDR3 size: 16 residues. The CDR3 loop reads CASSRWTGSMNTEAFF. Written as DNA, the CDR3 is TGTGCCAGCTCACGATGGACAGGTTCCATGAACACTGAAGCTTTCTTT. The whole variable domain, filled in from reference TRBV18 and TRBJ1-1, reads NAGVMQNPRHLVRRRGQEARLRCSPMKGHSHVYWYRQLPEEGLKFMVYLQKENIIDESGMPKERFSAEFPKEGPSILRIQQVVRGDSAAYFCASSRWTGSMNTEAFFGQGTRLTVV.

The chain combines TRBV7-9 with TRBJ2-2, with D possibly TRBD1 on 6 matching bases. CDR1 is SEHNR, CDR2 FQNEAQ, per germline (reference sequence). V gave up 5 bases and J gave up 5 bases, with 12 bases separating them. The CDR3 contains 14 residues. CDR3 amino acids: CASSAGAGTGELFF. The CDR3 region has the DNA TGTGCCAGCAGCGCAGGGGCGGGTACCGGGGAGCTGTTTTTT.